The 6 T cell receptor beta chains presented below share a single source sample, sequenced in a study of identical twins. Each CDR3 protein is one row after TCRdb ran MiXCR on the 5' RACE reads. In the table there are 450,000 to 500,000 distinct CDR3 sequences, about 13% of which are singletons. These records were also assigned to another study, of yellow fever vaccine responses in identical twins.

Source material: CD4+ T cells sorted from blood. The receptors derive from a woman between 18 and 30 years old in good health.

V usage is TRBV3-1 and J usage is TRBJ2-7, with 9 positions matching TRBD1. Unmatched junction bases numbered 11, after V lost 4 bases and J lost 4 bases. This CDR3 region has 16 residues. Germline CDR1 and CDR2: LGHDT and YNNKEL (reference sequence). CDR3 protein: CASSRGSRTGVYEQYF. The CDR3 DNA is TGTGCCAGCAGCCGAGGTAGCCGGACAGGGGTTTACGAGCAGTACTTC.

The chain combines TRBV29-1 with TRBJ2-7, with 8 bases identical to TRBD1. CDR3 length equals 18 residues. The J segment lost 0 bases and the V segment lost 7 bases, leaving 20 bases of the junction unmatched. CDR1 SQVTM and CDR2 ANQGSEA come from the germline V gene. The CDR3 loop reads CSASQTLGQGIISYEQYF. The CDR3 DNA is TGCAGCGCCTCACAAACCCTAGGACAGGGCATTATCTCCTACGAGCAGTACTTC.

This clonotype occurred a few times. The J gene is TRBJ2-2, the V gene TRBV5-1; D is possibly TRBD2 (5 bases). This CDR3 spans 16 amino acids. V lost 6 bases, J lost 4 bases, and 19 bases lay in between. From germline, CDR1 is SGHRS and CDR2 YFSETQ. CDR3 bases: TGCGCCAGCACCCCTACGGGAACGGAAACCACCGGGGAGCTGTTTTTT. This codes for CASTPTGTETTGELFF.

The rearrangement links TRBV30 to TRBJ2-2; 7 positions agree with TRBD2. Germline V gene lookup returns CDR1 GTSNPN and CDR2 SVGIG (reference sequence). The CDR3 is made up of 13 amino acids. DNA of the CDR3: TGTGGTTGCAGGACTAGGGGTGCCGGGGAGCTGTTTTTT. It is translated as CGCRTRGAGELFF.

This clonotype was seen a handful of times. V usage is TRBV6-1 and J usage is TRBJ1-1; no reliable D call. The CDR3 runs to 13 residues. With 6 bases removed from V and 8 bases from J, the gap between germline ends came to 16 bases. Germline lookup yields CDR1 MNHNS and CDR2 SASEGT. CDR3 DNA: TGTGCCAGCAGAGAATCGGGCCAGGCAGAAGCTTTCTTT. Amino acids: CASRESGQAEAFF.

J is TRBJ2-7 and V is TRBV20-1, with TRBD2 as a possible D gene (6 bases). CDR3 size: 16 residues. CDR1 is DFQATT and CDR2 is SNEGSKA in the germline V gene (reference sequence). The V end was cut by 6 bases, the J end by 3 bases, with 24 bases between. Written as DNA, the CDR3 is TGCAGTGCCCCATGGCCTCTGGGGGGAGTCCTCTACGAGCAGTACTTC. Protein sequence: CSAPWPLGGVLYEQYF.